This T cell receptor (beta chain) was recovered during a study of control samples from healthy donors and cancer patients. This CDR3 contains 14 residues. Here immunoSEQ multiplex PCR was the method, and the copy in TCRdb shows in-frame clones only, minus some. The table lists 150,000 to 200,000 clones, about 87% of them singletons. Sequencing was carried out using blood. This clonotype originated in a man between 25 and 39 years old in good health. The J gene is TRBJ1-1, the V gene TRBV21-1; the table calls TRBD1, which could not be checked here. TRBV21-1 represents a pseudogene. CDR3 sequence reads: CASSKAPRTRGAFF. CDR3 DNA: TGTGCCAGCAGCAAAGCGCCAAGGACAAGGGGAGCTTTCTTT.